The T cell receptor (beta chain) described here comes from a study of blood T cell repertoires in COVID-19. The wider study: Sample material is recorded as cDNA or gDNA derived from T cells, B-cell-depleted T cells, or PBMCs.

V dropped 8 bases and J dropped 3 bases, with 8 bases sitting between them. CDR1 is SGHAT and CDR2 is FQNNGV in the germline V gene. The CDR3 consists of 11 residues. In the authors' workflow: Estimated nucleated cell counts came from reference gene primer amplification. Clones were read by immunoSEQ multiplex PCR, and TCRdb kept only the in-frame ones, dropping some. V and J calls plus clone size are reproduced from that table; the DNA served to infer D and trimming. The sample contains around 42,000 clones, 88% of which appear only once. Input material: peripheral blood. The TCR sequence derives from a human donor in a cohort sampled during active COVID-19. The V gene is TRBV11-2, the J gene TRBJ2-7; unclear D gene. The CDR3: CASAGYYEQYF. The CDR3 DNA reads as TGTGCCAGCGCAGGATACTACGAGCAGTACTTC.